The T cell receptor beta chain described here comes from a study of regulatory T cells in long-lasting Graves disease (dated by TCRdb to the early 2020s). For the study in its entirety: In the newly diagnosed Graves' disease group, patients had been taking antithyroid drugs for less than 3 months. Peripheral blood TCR sequencing and RNA sequencing compared persistent Graves' disease patients with newly diagnosed Graves' disease patients. The study was registered as a clinical trial and conducted in China. A total of about 33 samples underwent TCR sequencing, from some 13 patients with persistent Graves' disease and about 20 patients with newly diagnosed Graves' disease.

About this clonotype itself: The target of this receptor is not known. Per-base quality was not reported, and no clone a single base away is much larger than it.

The time point tag for this specimen amounts to: newly diagnosed GD, antithyroid drugs for less than 3 months. For both TCR sequencing and RNA sequencing, RNA was extracted from PBMCs using TRIzol. The diagnosis of Graves' disease followed American Thyroid Association guidelines. Patients for the study were recruited at an endocrinology department in Xi'an, China. Each patient gave about 8.1 milliliters of peripheral blood, collected in an EDTA anticoagulant tube. Ficoll Paque Plus density gradient separation was used to isolate PBMCs, and no further T cell sorting was done. An Agilent 2100 Bioanalyzer and agarose gel were used to assess RNA quality, and a NanoDrop 2000 was used to measure RNA concentration. Results and caveats for the whole study, not just this receptor: Because the primary lesion, thyroid tissue, could not be accessed, the study looked at peripheral blood alone. The authors acknowledged the small sample size as a limitation that may reduce accuracy. A larger number of public clonotypes was shared among persistent patients (about 2,700) than among newly diagnosed patients (around 880). Sequencing and analysis were restricted to the TCR beta chain. Compared with newly diagnosed patients, persistent Graves' disease patients had lower TCR Shannon entropy and fewer highly expanded clones, which suggests clonal expansion.

Library prep was done by multiplex PCR. TCRdb shows the sequencer as Illumina HiSeq 4000. CDR3 regions were amplified by Arm-PCR with iRepertoire HTBI primers to construct TCR beta libraries. Before sequencing, the PCR products underwent gel purification. As for the authors' bioinformatics: Gene usage analysis of CDR3 amino acid clonotypes relied on the roughly 60 TRBV and 15 or so TRBJ segments identified across samples. COPE and FqMerger were used to merge filtered high-quality paired reads into contigs. BLAST was used to align contigs to IMGT TRBV, TRBD and TRBJ reference genes, with CDR3 defined following IMGT. Clonotypes above 0.1% frequency were classified as highly expanded clones. Shannon entropy was used to measure repertoire diversity, and the Gini coefficient was used to measure V-J evenness. Clonotypes shared by more than one individual were considered public. Using fastp trimming at Q25 and MiXCR clonotype assembly, TCRdb reanalyzed the public sequencing data and kept in-frame beta chains. Rows are unified per CDR3 protein, each entry keeping the most common DNA and genes. The V and J calls here are based on TCRdb, not the publication. The sample table contains 400,000 to 550,000 distinct CDR3 sequences; only one count was recorded for roughly 17% of them. The top ten constitute around a tenth of the sample.

The same sample was also used in a study of T cells in Graves' hyperthyroidism and ophthalmopathy. The second publication reports: Stable Graves' hyperthyroidism was defined as no progression to ophthalmopathy during 18 months of follow-up. Hyperthyroidism patients were newly diagnosed, had a disease duration of under 2 months, and were aged 18 to 65 years. The study excluded patients with uncontrolled infections, other autoimmune diseases, pregnancy or lactation. Clinical symptoms, serum thyroxine and TRAb, thyroid ultrasound, and orbital computed tomography formed the basis for the diagnoses. For the first round of RT-PCR on the TCR CDR3, the HTBI primer set was used together with the Qiagen OneStep RT-PCR kit. Blood samples also contained most of the expanded thyroid clonotypes (frequency above 0.001), which suggests that blood repertoires may reflect thyroid immune responses. Ophthalmopathy was separated from stable hyperthyroidism by a 13 V-J signature model, with about 86% sensitivity and 81% to 82% specificity obtained in cross-validation and 80%/75% obtained in testing. During validation, the model predicted progression to ophthalmopathy a median of about 6.3 months ahead of onset, with around 65% sensitivity and 72% to 85% specificity. To identify distinguishing TCR V-J signatures, a discovery cohort of 100 or so patients was used, comprising under 45 with Graves' ophthalmopathy and some 60 with stable Graves' hyperthyroidism. Prospective prediction of ophthalmopathy was tested in an independent validation cohort of approximately 19 hyperthyroidism patients and 17 patients who later progressed to ophthalmopathy. The roughly 90 discovery patients were divided at random into training and test sets in a 7:3 ratio. Thyroid tissue and blood T-cell repertoires from about 6 Graves' hyperthyroidism patients were also compared in the study. After blood sampling, hyperthyroidism patients were treated with methimazole at a starting dose of 30 mg daily, and ophthalmopathy patients were treated with high-dose intravenous methylprednisolone. The libraries were constructed in a second round of multiplex PCR and then size-selected and purified. Libraries were sequenced paired-end with 100 bp reads on an Illumina HiSeq2000. SOAPnuke was used to process the raw data, with reads discarded if the reads contained adapters or uncalled bases, had a mean Phred below 15, or lacked an exact constant-primer or identifier match. High-quality paired reads were merged using COPE v1.2.5, and each unique nucleotide sequence was defined as a clonotype. MiTCR v1.1 was used to align the clonotypes against IMGT TRBV, TRBD and TRBJ reference segments. The analysis was restricted to V-J combinations with a frequency above 0.0001, which together covered 99% to 99.2% of the repertoires. A TCS score was defined as the ratio of F50 (clonal expansion) to E x V (chaos), with BLOSUM62-based TCRdist applied between CDR3 peptides within each V-J. Welch's t-statistics and random forest reduced just over 500 V-J features to about 13, which were used in a naive Bayes classifier (R e1071). No statistical method was used to set the sample size in advance, and investigators knew the group allocation. The paper describes TCR Vbeta CDR3 sequencing of 120 to 150 peripheral blood samples, made up of 43 ophthalmopathy patients, some 80 hyperthyroidism patients and some 17 progressor patients.

The sequence was collected from a young woman with Graves disease. Donor details come from another sample of the same person, matched by shared clones. Sequencing was performed on peripheral blood mononuclear cells (PBMCs), taken at new diagnosis, from a patient treated with antithyroid drugs.

In nucleotide form, the sequence is TGTGCCAGTAGTATTCGGGGTTTGGCCGACATTCAGTACTTC. Its protein product is CASSIRGLADIQYF. Recombination joined TRBV7-2 with TRBJ2-4; the D region possibly corresponds to TRBD2 (5 bases align). V is pared back by 9 bases and J by 8 bases, with 20 bases lying between the germline termini. From cysteine to phenylalanine, the CDR3 is 14 amino acids long. Just CDR3 DNA is preserved here, 42 bases in frame from base 1. CDR1 is given as SGHTA and CDR2 as FQGNSA, both from the germline V gene.